One sample yielded the 17 T cell receptor beta chains listed below, sequenced in a study of T cell responses to AZD1222 COVID-19 vaccine. Sequencing used immunoSEQ multiplex PCR; TCRdb keeps in-frame clones, though not all of them. The sample includes roughly 120,000 clones, about four fifths of them seen just once. The sequences come from peripheral blood, collected on day 0 of AZD1222 vaccination. Every receptor here comes from an adult in good health.

V usage is TRBV5-1 and J usage is TRBJ1-6; perhaps TRBD1 as D (6 bases). Looked up from germline, CDR1 is SGHRS and CDR2 is YFSETQ. The CDR3 totals 14 residues. V lost 4 bases and J 10 bases, leaving 15 bases between the germline ends. The CDR3 DNA is TGCGCCAGCAGCCGGCAGGGGTTGGTCTCACCCCTCCACTTT. Translated: CASSRQGLVSPLHF.

The gene calls are TRBV6-1 and TRBJ2-5; 10 nucleotides match TRBD1. The CDR3 runs to 16 residues. V gave up 4 bases and J gave up 2 bases; unmatched junction bases: 7. Per the germline V gene, CDR1 is MNHNS and CDR2 is SASEGT. CDR3 in DNA: TGTGCCAGCAGTGGACGGACAGGGGGGATTCAAGAGACCCAGTACTTC. Protein: CASSGRTGGIQETQYF.

This clone has just one count. The CDR3 loop reads CAWSVRGTSNQPQHF. DNA for the CDR3: TGTGCCTGGAGTGTAAGGGGGACTAGCAATCAGCCCCAGCATTTT. This chain links TRBV30 with TRBJ1-5, with a tentative D call TRBD1 (6 bases). The CDR3 covers 15 residues. CDR1 and CDR2 from the germline V gene are GTSNPN and SVGIG (reference sequence). The germline V and J ends were trimmed by 0 bases and 0 bases, with 9 bases remaining between them.

The table lists this clone with a few counts. CDR3 sequence: CASSSPDRAPTEAFF. The CDR3 DNA is TGTGCCAGCAGCTCTCCGGACAGGGCTCCAACTGAAGCTTTCTTT. J is TRBJ1-1 and V is TRBV7-2; 8 nucleotides line up with TRBD1. The CDR3 runs to 15 residues. From germline, CDR1 is SGHTA and CDR2 FQGNSA. Unmatched junction bases numbered 9, after V lost 4 bases and J lost 5 bases.

The sample holds one count of this clone. J is TRBJ1-1 and V is TRBV11-3; maybe TRBD1 (6 bases). The germline V and J ends were trimmed by 3 bases and 8 bases, with 10 bases remaining between them. CDR1 is SGHNT and CDR2 is YENEEA in the germline V gene. The length of the CDR3 is 12 residues. The CDR3 DNA follows: TGTGCCAGCAGCTTCGGGACACAAGAAGCTTTCTTT. Encoded protein: CASSFGTQEAFF.

This sequence joins TRBV7-2 and TRBJ1-3, with 8 bases fitting TRBD1. There are 14 residues in the CDR3. The V gene's germline CDR1 is SGHTA and CDR2 FQGNSA. After removal of 10 bases from V and 4 bases from J, the junction contained 9 bases not matched to a gene. CDR3 in DNA: TGTGCCACCAGACAGGGGATAGGGGGAAACACCATATATTTT. This sequence encodes CATRQGIGGNTIYF. The variable domain in full, with the rest retrieved from reference TRBV7-2 and TRBJ1-3, is GAGVSQSPSNKVTEKGKDVELRCDPISGHTALYWYRQSLGQGLEFLIYFQGNSAPDKSGLPSDRFSAERTGGSVSTLTIQRTQQEDSAVYLCATRQGIGGNTIYFGEGSWLTVV.

This rearrangement joins TRBV3-1 (or the pseudogene TRBV3-2) to TRBJ2-3; TRBD1 matches 9 bases. Germline values: CDR1 LGHDT, CDR2 YNNKEL (reference sequence). With 7 bases clipped from V and 5 bases from J, the junction kept 7 bases outside the gene matches. CDR3 length: 14 residues. The CDR3 nucleotides are TGTGCCAGCAAACCTACAGGGGGCGGAGATACGCAGTATTTT. It encodes CASKPTGGGDTQYF.

The chain is built from TRBV28 and TRBJ2-3; D might be TRBD2 (6 bases). Germline V gives CDR1 MDHEN, CDR2 SYDVKM. Trimming took 7 bases from V and 4 from J, leaving 21 bases between them. The CDR3 loop spans 16 amino acids. Here the CDR3 DNA reads TGTGCCAGCACAGGCGCGGGGTTCAGGGTGGCAGATACGCAGTATTTT. As protein: CASTGAGFRVADTQYF.

The chain uses TRBV7-9 and TRBJ2-1; possibly TRBD2 for D (5 bases). V lost 4 bases to trimming and J lost 9 bases, with 16 bases between them. CDR1 is SEHNR, CDR2 FQNEAQ, per germline (reference sequence). The CDR3 runs 14 residues. In DNA, the CDR3 is TGTGCCAGCAGCTCCTGGACTGGAAGAGGTGAGCAGTTCTTC. Amino acid sequence: CASSSWTGRGEQFF.

The genes are TRBV5-6 and TRBJ1-2; 9 bases agree with TRBD1. V trimming: 4 bases; J trimming: 4 bases; junction bases outside the gene matches: 5. CDR1 is SGHDT, CDR2 YYEEEE, per germline. CDR3 length equals 14 residues. The CDR3 bases are TGTGCCAGCAGCCCGGGACAGGGTACCTATGGCTACACCTTC. It is translated as CASSPGQGTYGYTF.

The V and J genes are TRBV7-9 and TRBJ2-6; D remains unclear. Germline V gene data show CDR1 as SEHNR and CDR2 as FQNEAQ (reference sequence). The CDR3 is 15 amino acids. V was clipped by 3 bases and J by 2 bases, with 8 bases between them. The CDR3: CASSLVVPGANVLTF. The DNA of the CDR3 is TGTGCCAGCAGCTTGGTTGTACCTGGGGCCAACGTCCTGACTTTC.

V gene TRBV28 combines with J gene TRBJ1-5, with a tentative D call TRBD1 (6 bases). The germline V and J ends were trimmed by 7 bases and 7 bases, with 11 bases remaining between them. Germline CDR1 is MDHEN and CDR2 is SYDVKM. The CDR3 contains 12 residues. The CDR3 is CASTAGVQPQHF. The CDR3 DNA reads as TGTGCCAGCACCGCAGGGGTGCAGCCCCAGCATTTT.

This chain links TRBV12-3 or TRBV12-4 with TRBJ1-4, with a tentative D call TRBD1 (6 bases). The V gene lost 5 bases and the J gene lost 11 bases, with 15 bases spanning the gap. This CDR3 has 13 residues. The CDR3: CASSEGHVRKLFF. The CDR3 DNA reads TGTGCCAGCAGTGAGGGACATGTTCGGAAACTGTTTTTT.

The chain recombines TRBV7-2 with TRBJ2-5, with 9 bases lining up with TRBD1. CDR1 SGHTA and CDR2 FQGNSA come from the germline V gene. Trimming cost V 5 bases and J 2 bases; bases outside gene matches: 3. The CDR3 totals 14 residues. The CDR3 DNA sequence: TGTGCCAGCAGCACCGGGACAGGGCAAGAGACCCAGTACTTC. Translating gives CASSTGTGQETQYF. Combining the CDR3 with reference TRBV7-2 and TRBJ2-5 gives the whole variable domain GAGVSQSPSNKVTEKGKDVELRCDPISGHTALYWYRQSLGQGLEFLIYFQGNSAPDKSGLPSDRFSAERTGGSVSTLTIQRTQQEDSAVYLCASSTGTGQETQYFGPGTRLLVL.

This clone showed up just once. The chain combines TRBV11-2 with TRBJ1-5; TRBD1 is a possible D gene (6 bases). Looked up from germline, CDR1 is SGHAT and CDR2 is FQNNGV. The ends were cut back, 11 bases at V and 0 bases at J, with 11 bases in the middle. This CDR3 comprises 13 residues. CDR3 coding DNA: TGTGCCTTCCGAGGGGGTAGCAATCAGCCCCAGCATTTT. It codes for CAFRGGSNQPQHF.

This chain joins TRBV6-5 and TRBJ2-5; D may be TRBD1 (6 bases). The CDR3 is 12 residues long. The ends were cut back, 6 bases at V and 5 bases at J, with 10 bases in the middle. Germline lookup yields CDR1 MNHEY and CDR2 SVGAGI. The CDR3 sequence is CASRQGRETQYF. The CDR3 region has the DNA TGTGCCAGCAGACAGGGTCGGGAGACCCAGTACTTC.

The CDR3 DNA reads TGCGCCAGCAGCTTGGAGCCGGAAGAAAAACTGTTTTTT. Translation: CASSLEPEEKLFF. This chain joins TRBV5-1 and TRBJ1-4; D unresolved. The CDR3 has 13 residues. Per the germline V gene, CDR1 is SGHRS and CDR2 is YFSETQ. V dropped 0 bases and J dropped 8 bases, with 8 bases sitting between them.